This entry concerns a single T cell receptor (beta chain). Its antigen is still unknown. Here the CDR3 omits its conserved ending phenylalanine or tryptophan, so a read error is the likely source. The germline V gene provides CDR1 MNHGY and CDR2 SVAAGI. The length of the CDR3 is 12 amino acids, counting both ends. The read is trimmed to its CDR3 DNA, 36 bases read in frame from base 1. The sample is drawn from a study of glioma-infiltrating T cells (TCRdb year 2016). At the level of the whole study: TCR alpha- and beta-chain repertoires were sequenced from glioma tissue, non-neoplastic brain tissue and matched peripheral blood mononuclear cells. To measure divergence between tissue and blood T-cell populations, each tissue-infiltrating repertoire was compared with the peripheral blood repertoire of the same patient. Three low-grade glioma patients, roughly eight primary glioblastoma patients, and three non-glioma patients who contributed non-neoplastic brain tissue made up the paired cohort.

Paper-wide results and their limitations: Tissue and blood shared very few CDR3 sequences, a result attributed to high CDR3 diversity and limited sampling. VJ-independent divergence between tissue and blood was found to be below expectation in non-neoplastic patients but above expectation in all gliomas, particularly low-grade gliomas. Group comparisons were based on small numbers of patients: three non-neoplastic, three low-grade glioma and eight glioblastoma patients.

TCR alpha and beta CDR3 regions were amplified with the iRepertoire nested amplicon-rescue multiplex PCR (arm-PCR) platform from RNA. One-step reverse transcription and amplification used roughly 100-450 ng of tissue mRNA or PBMC total RNA as input. Following bead purification, Illumina adapters were added through a secondary multiplex PCR, and the libraries were then gel-purified between 200 and 400 bp. Libraries carried internal 6-nucleotide barcodes used for demultiplexing. The libraries were sequenced on an Illumina MiSeq using 2x220 or 2x250 nucleotide paired-end reads. The original pipeline was this. Paired reads were merged using FLASH 1.2.11 and were aligned to the GRCh37 human genome using BWA-MEM, after which TRA and TRB reads were extracted. An IMGT-derived reference of cassette sequences and CDR3 motifs, with pseudogenes included, was used for V and J assignment. Reads were translated in three frames, and productive CDR3s were defined by a C…FGXG motif without stop codons. A clonotype was defined as a unique combination of a V-J cassette pair and a CDR3 amino acid sequence. Hamming distance filtering was applied to reads, with thresholds set by the sequence error rate of each sample in mapped regions. Using fastp trimming at Q25 and MiXCR clonotype assembly, TCRdb reanalyzed the public sequencing data and kept in-frame beta chains. CDR3 protein sequences are deduplicated, and each keeps its most common genes and DNA. The V and J calls were determined by TCRdb, not by the authors. This sample lists some 120,000 distinct CDR3 sequences; roughly 25% were detected once. The ten most abundant clones make up roughly 15% of the sample.

The sequence links TRBV6-9 to TRBJ1-2, with an unclear D gene assignment. The sequence was obtained from a human donor with low-grade glioma or glioblastoma, undergoing nonglioma brain surgery, or in good health (not recorded which). The sequencing input was glioma tissue, nonneoplastic brain tissue, or PBMCs (not recorded which). The CDR3 region: CASSYLDYGYTS. The DNA reads as follows: TGTGCCAGCAGTTACCTTGACTATGGATACACCTCC.